Listed below are T cell receptor beta chains from one sample, sequenced in a study of PD-L1 blockade in urothelial cancer. The assay was immunoSEQ multiplex PCR, and TCRdb's table has in-frame clones only and misses some. The sample has some 60,000 clones, 70% to 90% seen once. Sequencing used PBMCs, obtained around atezolizumab (anti-PD-L1) treatment. These receptor sequences come from a man aged 50 to 60 with urothelial cancer. The CDR3 runs from the conserved cysteine through the conserved F or W. Each record gives: V gene, J gene, D gene, clone size, CDR3 DNA, CDR3 protein. D genes are given only for firm matches. Where a row states a size, it is once, few, many or the class of an expanded clone; other rows omit it.

V: TRBV2; J: TRBJ2-5; D: NA; size: NA; DNA: TGTGCCAGCAGTACACAACAGGGCCAAGAGACCCAGTACTTC; CDR3: CASSTQQGQETQYF
V: TRBV27; J: TRBJ1-6; D: TRBD1; size: NA; DNA: TGTGCCAGCAGACCGGACAGGGGGTCTGTTAGTTCACCCCTCCACTTT; CDR3: CASRPDRGSVSSPLHF
V: TRBV14; J: TRBJ2-7; D: NA; size: NA; DNA: TGTGCCAGCAGCCAGTACTACGAGCAGTACTTC; CDR3: CASSQYYEQYF
V: TRBV5-1; J: TRBJ2-5; D: TRBD2; size: NA; DNA: TGCGCCAGCAGCACGGGACTAGCGGGAGTGGAGACCCAGTACTTC; CDR3: CASSTGLAGVETQYF
V: TRBV30; J: TRBJ1-6; D: NA; size: NA; DNA: TGTGCCTGGAGTGTACTCGATAATTCACCCCTCCACTTT; CDR3: CAWSVLDNSPLHF
V: TRBV19; J: TRBJ2-2; D: TRBD2; size: NA; DNA: TGTGCCAGTAGTATGGGGGGGACCGGGGAGCTGTTTTTT; CDR3: CASSMGGTGELFF
V: TRBV6-8; J: TRBJ1-5; D: TRBD1; size: NA; DNA: TGTGCCAGCAGCACCCCGGGACAGTATAGCAATCAGCCCCAGCATTTT; CDR3: CASSTPGQYSNQPQHF
V: TRBV30; J: TRBJ2-6; D: NA; size: NA; DNA: TGTGCCTGGAGTACACAGGCCACTGGGGCCAACGTCCTGACTTTC; CDR3: CAWSTQATGANVLTF
V: TRBV28; J: TRBJ2-3; D: TRBD2; size: NA; DNA: TGTGCCAGCAGTAAAATTAGCGGGAGGGCTGTAGATACGCAGTATTTT; CDR3: CASSKISGRAVDTQYF
V: TRBV7-9; J: TRBJ2-7; D: TRBD2; size: once; DNA: TGTGCCAGCAGCCCCGGGGTTAGCGGGGATCTTTACGAGCAGTACTTC; CDR3: CASSPGVSGDLYEQYF
V: TRBV7-2; J: TRBJ2-7; D: NA; size: NA; DNA: TGTGCCAGCAGCCCTATATTGCGGGGGCTTTCCTACGAGCAGTACTTC; CDR3: CASSPILRGLSYEQYF
V: TRBV4-1; J: TRBJ2-7; D: TRBD2; size: many; DNA: TGCGCCAGCAGCCAAGAGGAGACTAGCACCTACGAGCAGTACTTC; CDR3: CASSQEETSTYEQYF
V: TRBV5-4; J: TRBJ1-6; D: TRBD1; size: NA; DNA: TGTGCCAGCAGCGTGCGACAGGGTAATAATTCACCCCTCCACTTT; CDR3: CASSVRQGNNSPLHF
V: TRBV7-9; J: TRBJ1-6; D: NA; size: NA; DNA: TGTGCCAGCAGCGCGGAGACGGGGGGCAATAATTCACCCCTCCACTTT; CDR3: CASSAETGGNNSPLHF
V: TRBV11-2; J: TRBJ1-5; D: NA; size: NA; DNA: TGTGCCAGCAGCCCGGGGGGCAATCAGCCCCAGCATTTT; CDR3: CASSPGGNQPQHF
V: TRBV7-6; J: TRBJ2-7; D: NA; size: NA; DNA: TGTGCCAGCAGCCTGCTAGGGGGGGGTGGCTACGAGCAGTACTTC; CDR3: CASSLLGGGGYEQYF
V: TRBV7-9; J: TRBJ2-7; D: NA; size: once; DNA: TGTGCCAGCAGCCTCCCGGTGGCGGGCAACTACGAGCAGTACTTC; CDR3: CASSLPVAGNYEQYF
V: TRBV6-1; J: TRBJ2-1; D: NA; size: few; DNA: TGTGCCAGCATAAGGCAGGGGAAGGATGAGCAGTTCTTC; CDR3: CASIRQGKDEQFF
V: TRBV28; J: TRBJ1-2; D: NA; size: NA; DNA: TGTGCCAGCAGTTTATATCTGTACTATGGCTACACCTTC; CDR3: CASSLYLYYGYTF
V: TRBV21-1; J: TRBJ1-1; D: NA; size: NA; DNA: TGTGCCAGCAGCATATTGCAGGGGAACACTGAAGCTTTCTTT; CDR3: CASSILQGNTEAFF
V: TRBV9; J: TRBJ1-2; D: NA; size: NA; DNA: TGTGCCAGCAGTTCTCAGGGGATGATTAACTATGGCTACACCTTC; CDR3: CASSSQGMINYGYTF
V: TRBV4-1; J: TRBJ2-7; D: NA; size: NA; DNA: TGCGCCAGCAGCCAAGACACTAGCCTTTTTTTTAACGAGCAGTACTTC; CDR3: CASSQDTSLFFNEQYF
V: TRBV11-2; J: TRBJ2-1; D: NA; size: NA; DNA: TGTGCCAGCAGCCCCCATGGAGGGAAAGGCGATGAGCAGTTCTTC; CDR3: CASSPHGGKGDEQFF
V: TRBV30; J: TRBJ1-4; D: NA; size: NA; DNA: TGTGCCTGGAACCGGCGGGGAAAACTGTTTTTT; CDR3: CAWNRRGKLFF
V: TRBV28; J: TRBJ1-2; D: NA; size: NA; DNA: TGTGCCAGCAGTTCCAAACCGACACCGGCGGGCTACACCTTC; CDR3: CASSSKPTPAGYTF
V: TRBV6-1; J: TRBJ1-5; D: NA; size: once; DNA: TGTGCCAGCAGTGAGGCCAGGGTGGCAAGCAATCAGCCCCAGCATTTT; CDR3: CASSEARVASNQPQHF
V: TRBV14; J: TRBJ2-5; D: TRBD2; size: NA; DNA: TGTGCCAGCACCCTTAGCGGGAGAGGCCAAGAGACCCAGTACTTC; CDR3: CASTLSGRGQETQYF
V: TRBV5-4; J: TRBJ1-1; D: NA; size: NA; DNA: TGTGCCAGCAGCTTGGGTGGGGGCTCTGGGAACACTGAAGCTTTCTTT; CDR3: CASSLGGGSGNTEAFF
V: TRBV5-1; J: TRBJ2-2; D: TRBD2; size: NA; DNA: TGCGCCAGCAGCGTCCTAGCGGGAGAAACCGGGGAGCTGTTTTTT; CDR3: CASSVLAGETGELFF
V: TRBV20-1; J: TRBJ1-3; D: NA; size: NA; DNA: TGCAGCGGACACCTAAGAAACACCATATATTTT; CDR3: CSGHLRNTIYF
V: TRBV5-1; J: TRBJ2-5; D: TRBD2; size: NA; DNA: TGCGCCAGTCAGCGGGAGGGGGAGACCCAGTACTTC; CDR3: CASQREGETQYF
V: TRBV28; J: TRBJ2-5; D: NA; size: NA; DNA: TGTGCCAGCAGCGTTGGGCAGCAAGAGACCCAGTACTTC; CDR3: CASSVGQQETQYF
V: TRBV27; J: TRBJ2-2; D: TRBD2; size: NA; DNA: TGTGCCAGCAGGGGGGGAGGGCATTCCGGGGAGCTGTTTTTT; CDR3: CASRGGGHSGELFF
V: TRBV6-5; J: TRBJ1-2; D: TRBD1; size: NA; DNA: TGTGCCAGCAGTTACCGGACAGGGGGCGGTGGCTACACCTTC; CDR3: CASSYRTGGGGYTF
V: TRBV27; J: TRBJ2-3; D: NA; size: NA; DNA: TGTGCCAGCAGTCCTCAGGGGATCACAGATACGCAGTATTTT; CDR3: CASSPQGITDTQYF
V: TRBV28; J: TRBJ1-2; D: TRBD1; size: NA; DNA: TGTGCCAGCAGTCCGAGGACAGGGTATAACTATGGCTACACCTTC; CDR3: CASSPRTGYNYGYTF
V: TRBV14; J: TRBJ2-5; D: NA; size: NA; DNA: TGTGCCAGCAGCCCGCGAACTAGCAGCCAAGAGACCCAGTACTTC; CDR3: CASSPRTSSQETQYF
V: TRBV6-6; J: TRBJ1-2; D: TRBD1; size: NA; DNA: TGTGCCAGCAGTGACCGGGACAGGGCTAACTATGGCTACACCTTC; CDR3: CASSDRDRANYGYTF
V: TRBV5-4; J: TRBJ2-6; D: TRBD1; size: NA; DNA: TGTGCCAGCAGCCAGACAGGGTTCACTGGGGCCAACGTCCTGACTTTC; CDR3: CASSQTGFTGANVLTF
V: TRBV7-9; J: TRBJ2-7; D: TRBD1; size: NA; DNA: TGTGCCAGCAGCTTAGGTAGGGACAGCTACGAGCAGTACTTC; CDR3: CASSLGRDSYEQYF
V: TRBV27; J: TRBJ1-2; D: NA; size: NA; DNA: TGTGCCAGCAGTCAACAGGGAACCTATGGCTACACCTTC; CDR3: CASSQQGTYGYTF
V: TRBV9; J: TRBJ2-5; D: TRBD2; size: NA; DNA: TGTGCCAGCAGCCCGGGGACTAGCGGGGCGCAAGAGACCCAGTACTTC; CDR3: CASSPGTSGAQETQYF
V: TRBV15; J: TRBJ2-1; D: NA; size: few; DNA: TGTGCCACCAGCAGACTAAGCGAGGCGGAGCAGTTCTTC; CDR3: CATSRLSEAEQFF
V: TRBV5-1; J: TRBJ2-7; D: NA; size: NA; DNA: TGCGCCAGCAGCTTAGGAATGGGCCGAAGATACGAGCAGTACTTC; CDR3: CASSLGMGRRYEQYF
V: TRBV10-3; J: TRBJ1-4; D: NA; size: NA; DNA: TGTGCCATCAGTGGCGGTACTAATGAAAAACTGTTTTTT; CDR3: CAISGGTNEKLFF
V: TRBV7-9; J: TRBJ1-3; D: NA; size: once; DNA: TGTGCCAGCCGAGGACAGCCTCTTTCTGGAAACACCATATATTTT; CDR3: CASRGQPLSGNTIYF